This T cell receptor (beta chain) comes out of a study of blood T cell repertoires in COVID-19. Across the study: The cDNA or gDNA used as material had been derived from T cells, B-cell-depleted T cells, or PBMCs.

Study processing details: Cell counts per sample came from amplifying reference gene primers. Repertoires were generated with immunoSEQ multiplex PCR, while TCRdb's copy carries only in-frame clones and drops some. The V and J calls and clone size are taken from that table; D and trimming were inferred from the DNA. The data show 50,000 to 70,000 clones, approximately 84% seen once. CDR3 size: 15 residues. Germline CDR1 reads SGHNT; CDR2 reads YENEEA. V was pared by 5 bases and J by 4 bases, with 8 bases of the junction left unmatched. This rearrangement joins TRBV11-3 to TRBJ2-5, with 9 nucleotides matching TRBD1. This TCR came from an older man with active COVID-19. Specimen: peripheral blood. The CDR3 DNA reads as TGTGCCAGCAGCACCGGGACAGGGTGGGGAGAGACCCAGTACTTC. Translated: CASSTGTGWGETQYF.